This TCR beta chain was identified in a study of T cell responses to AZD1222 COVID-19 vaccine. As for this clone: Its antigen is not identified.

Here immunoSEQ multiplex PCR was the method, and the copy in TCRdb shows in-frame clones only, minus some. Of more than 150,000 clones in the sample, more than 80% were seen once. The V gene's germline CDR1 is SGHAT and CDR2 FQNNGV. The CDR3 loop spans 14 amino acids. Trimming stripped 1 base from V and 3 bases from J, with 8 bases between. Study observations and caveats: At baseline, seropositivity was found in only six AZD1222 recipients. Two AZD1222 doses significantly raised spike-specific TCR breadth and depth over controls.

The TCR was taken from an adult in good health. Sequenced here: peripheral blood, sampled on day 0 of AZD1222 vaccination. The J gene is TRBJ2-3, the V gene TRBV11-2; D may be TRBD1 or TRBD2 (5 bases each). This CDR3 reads CASSLGGMTDTQYF. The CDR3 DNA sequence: TGTGCCAGCAGCTTAGGGGGGATGACAGATACGCAGTATTTT.